The clone carrying this TCR beta chain appeared many times. Time point described: newly diagnosed GD, antithyroid drugs for less than 3 months. Extracted RNA from PBMCs served as the source of the TCR library. The source of the sample is a study of regulatory T cells in long-lasting Graves disease. Through Arm-PCR of CDR3 regions and iRepertoire HTBI primers, TCR beta libraries were built. Via MiXCR, TCRdb re-called the multiplex PCR reads, giving one row per CDR3 protein. The table records hundreds of thousands of distinct CDR3 sequences, approximately 13% of them present only once. CDR3 length: 16 residues. Germline CDR1 ENHRY, CDR2 SYGVKD. V was trimmed by 6 bases and J by 0 bases, leaving 18 bases between them. These same records also appear under a second study, on T cells in Graves' hyperthyroidism and ophthalmopathy.

The clonotype originates from a man aged 25-45 years with Graves disease. J is TRBJ2-7 and V is TRBV10-3; D is possibly TRBD1 (6 bases). Sequencing was performed on peripheral blood mononuclear cells (PBMCs), taken at new diagnosis, from a patient treated with antithyroid drugs. For the CDR3, the DNA is TGTGCCATCAGGGACCCGGGACAACAAAGCTCCTACGAGCAGTACTTC. Protein product: CAIRDPGQQSSYEQYF.